This T cell receptor beta chain appears in the sequencing data of a study of T cell responses to AZD1222 COVID-19 vaccine. Germline CDR1 GTSNPN, CDR2 SVGIG (reference sequence). This CDR3 contains 14 residues. V was clipped by 1 base and J by 7 bases, with 16 bases between them. TCRdb's copy holds only in-frame clones and misses some; the assay was immunoSEQ multiplex PCR. The sample carries about 120,000 clones, around 90% recorded once. The genes are TRBV30 and TRBJ1-1; D might be TRBD1 (6 bases). This clonotype was sampled from an adult in good health. The sample here was peripheral blood, taken on day 0 of AZD1222 vaccination. Here the CDR3 reads CAWSAPGGAGEAFF. The CDR3 bases are TGTGCCTGGAGTGCACCGGGGGGGGCGGGTGAAGCTTTCTTT.